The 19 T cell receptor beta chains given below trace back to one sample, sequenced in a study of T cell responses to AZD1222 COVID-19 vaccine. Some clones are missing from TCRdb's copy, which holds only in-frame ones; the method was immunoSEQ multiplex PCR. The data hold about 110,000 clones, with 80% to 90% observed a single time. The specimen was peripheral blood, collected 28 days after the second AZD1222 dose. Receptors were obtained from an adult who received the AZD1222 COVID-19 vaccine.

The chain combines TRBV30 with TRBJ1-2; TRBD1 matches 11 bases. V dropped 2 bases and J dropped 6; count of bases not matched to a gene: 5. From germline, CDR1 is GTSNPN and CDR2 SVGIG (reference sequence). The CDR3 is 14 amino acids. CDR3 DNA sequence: TGTGCCTGGAGTCCGTCGGGACAGGGGGATGGCTACACCTTC. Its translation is CAWSPSGQGDGYTF.

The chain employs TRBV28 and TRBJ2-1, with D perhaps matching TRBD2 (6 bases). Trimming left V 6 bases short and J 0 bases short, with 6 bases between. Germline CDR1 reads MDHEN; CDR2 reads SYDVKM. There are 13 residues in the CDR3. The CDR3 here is CASSGGSYNEQFF. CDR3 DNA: TGTGCCAGCAGCGGGGGCTCCTACAATGAGCAGTTCTTC.

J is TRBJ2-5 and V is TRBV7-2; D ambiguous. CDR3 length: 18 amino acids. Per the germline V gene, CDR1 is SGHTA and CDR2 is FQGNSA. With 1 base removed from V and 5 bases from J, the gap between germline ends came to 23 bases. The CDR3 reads CASSLDVAAPPVMETQYF. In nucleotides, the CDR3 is TGTGCCAGCAGCTTAGATGTTGCCGCCCCCCCGGTAATGGAGACCCAGTACTTC.

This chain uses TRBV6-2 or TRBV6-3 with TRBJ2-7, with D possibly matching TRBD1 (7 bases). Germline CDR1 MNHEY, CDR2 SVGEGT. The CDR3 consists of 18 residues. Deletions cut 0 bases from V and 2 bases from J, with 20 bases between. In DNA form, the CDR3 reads TGTGCCAGCAGTTACTCGAAGGACAGCCAGGGGGGACCCTACGAGCAGTACTTC. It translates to CASSYSKDSQGGPYEQYF.

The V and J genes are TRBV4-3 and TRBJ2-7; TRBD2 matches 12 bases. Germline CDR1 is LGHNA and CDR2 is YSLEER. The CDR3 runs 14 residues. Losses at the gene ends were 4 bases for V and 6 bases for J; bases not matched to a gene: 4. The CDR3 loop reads CASSPTSGGSEQYF. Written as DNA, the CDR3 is TGCGCCAGCAGCCCAACTAGCGGGGGGAGCGAGCAGTACTTC.

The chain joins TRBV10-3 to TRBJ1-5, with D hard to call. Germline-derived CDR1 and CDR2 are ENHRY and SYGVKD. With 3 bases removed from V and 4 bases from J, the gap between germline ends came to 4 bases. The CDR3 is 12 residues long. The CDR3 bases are TGTGCCATCAGTGAAGGGAATCAGCCCCAGCATTTT. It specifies CAISEGNQPQHF.

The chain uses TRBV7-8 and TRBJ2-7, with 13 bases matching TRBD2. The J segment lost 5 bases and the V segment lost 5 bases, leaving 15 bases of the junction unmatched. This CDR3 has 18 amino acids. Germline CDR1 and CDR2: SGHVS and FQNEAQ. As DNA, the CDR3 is TGTGCCAGCAGCCCCGGACTAGCGGGAGTTCCAATCTCGAACGAGCAGTACTTC. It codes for CASSPGLAGVPISNEQYF.

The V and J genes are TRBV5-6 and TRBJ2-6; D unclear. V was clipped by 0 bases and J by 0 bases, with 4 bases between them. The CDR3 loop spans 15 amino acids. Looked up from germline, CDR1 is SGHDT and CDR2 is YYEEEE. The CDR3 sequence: CASSLVTSGANVLTF. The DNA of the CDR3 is TGTGCCAGCAGCTTGGTTACCTCTGGGGCCAACGTCCTGACTTTC.

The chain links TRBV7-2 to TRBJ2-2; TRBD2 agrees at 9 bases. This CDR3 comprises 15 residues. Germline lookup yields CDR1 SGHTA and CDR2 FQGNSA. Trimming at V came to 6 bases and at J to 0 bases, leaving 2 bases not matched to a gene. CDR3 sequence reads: CASRLAGANTGELFF. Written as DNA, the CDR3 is TGTGCCAGCAGACTAGCGGGCGCGAACACCGGGGAGCTGTTTTTT.

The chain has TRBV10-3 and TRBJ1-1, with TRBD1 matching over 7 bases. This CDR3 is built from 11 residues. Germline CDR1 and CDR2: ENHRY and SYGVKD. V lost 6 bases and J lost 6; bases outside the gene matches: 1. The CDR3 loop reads CAISRGAEAFF. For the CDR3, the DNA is TGTGCCATCAGCAGGGGGGCTGAAGCTTTCTTT.

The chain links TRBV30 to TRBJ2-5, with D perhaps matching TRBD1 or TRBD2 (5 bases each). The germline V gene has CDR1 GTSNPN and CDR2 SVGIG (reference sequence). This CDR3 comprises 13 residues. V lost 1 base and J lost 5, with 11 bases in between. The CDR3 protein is CAWSAGAFETQYF. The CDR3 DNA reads TGTGCCTGGAGTGCCGGGGCCTTTGAGACCCAGTACTTC.

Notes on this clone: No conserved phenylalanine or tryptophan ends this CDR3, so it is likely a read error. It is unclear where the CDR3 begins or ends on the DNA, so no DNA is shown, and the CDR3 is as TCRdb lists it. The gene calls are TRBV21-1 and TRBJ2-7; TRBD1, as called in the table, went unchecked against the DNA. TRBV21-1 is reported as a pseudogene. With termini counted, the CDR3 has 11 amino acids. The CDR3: CASREGDPKNP.

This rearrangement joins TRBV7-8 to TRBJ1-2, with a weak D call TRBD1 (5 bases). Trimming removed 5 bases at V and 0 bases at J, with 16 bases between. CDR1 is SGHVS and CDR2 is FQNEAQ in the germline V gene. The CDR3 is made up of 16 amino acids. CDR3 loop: CASSPWGRSANYGYTF. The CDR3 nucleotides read TGTGCCAGCAGCCCATGGGGACGCTCAGCTAACTATGGCTACACCTTC. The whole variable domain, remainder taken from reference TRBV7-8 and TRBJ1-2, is GAGVSQSPRYKVAKRGQDVALRCDPISGHVSLFWYQQALGQGPEFLTYFQNEAQLDKSGLPSDRFFAERPEGSVSTLKIQRTQQEDSAVYLCASSPWGRSANYGYTFGSGTRLTVV.

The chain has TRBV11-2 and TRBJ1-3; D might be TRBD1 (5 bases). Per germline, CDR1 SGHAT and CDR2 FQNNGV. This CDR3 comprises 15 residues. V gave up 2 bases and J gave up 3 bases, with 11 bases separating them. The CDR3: CASSLQGAYGNTIYF. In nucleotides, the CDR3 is TGTGCCAGCAGCTTACAAGGGGCGTATGGAAACACCATATATTTT.

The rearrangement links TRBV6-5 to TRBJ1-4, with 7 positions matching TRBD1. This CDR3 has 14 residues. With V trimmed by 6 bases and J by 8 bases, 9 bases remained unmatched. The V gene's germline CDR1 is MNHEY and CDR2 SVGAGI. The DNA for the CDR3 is TGTGCCAGCAGATTTGACAGGGCAGGAGAAAAACTGTTTTTT. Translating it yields CASRFDRAGEKLFF.

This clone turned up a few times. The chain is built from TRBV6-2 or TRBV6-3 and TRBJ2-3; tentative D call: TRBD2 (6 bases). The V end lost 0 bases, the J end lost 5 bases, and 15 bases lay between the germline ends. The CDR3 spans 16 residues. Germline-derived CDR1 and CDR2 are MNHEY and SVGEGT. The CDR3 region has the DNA TGTGCCAGCAGTTACTCCGAGGAGGGTGGTGGAGATACGCAGTATTTT. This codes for CASSYSEEGGGDTQYF.

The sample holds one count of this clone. The CDR3 sequence: CASSLQGAGEGPVEAFF. The CDR3 region has the DNA TGTGCCAGCAGCTTGCAAGGAGCGGGGGAAGGACCAGTTGAAGCTTTCTTT. The rearrangement joins TRBV5-8 to TRBJ1-1; D might be TRBD1 (5 bases). CDR1 and CDR2 (germline): SGHTS, YDEGEE. Deletions cut 1 base from V and 7 bases from J, with 23 bases between. The CDR3 runs 17 residues.

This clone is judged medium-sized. The CDR3 protein is CASSLNWDSSYEQYF. CDR3 DNA: TGTGCCAGCAGTTTAAACTGGGACAGCTCCTACGAGCAGTACTTC. The rearrangement joins TRBV28 to TRBJ2-7, with TRBD1 identical over 7 bases. After removal of 2 bases from V and 0 bases from J, the junction contained 4 bases not matched to a gene. Germline-derived CDR1 and CDR2 are MDHEN and SYDVKM. The CDR3 is 15 amino acids.

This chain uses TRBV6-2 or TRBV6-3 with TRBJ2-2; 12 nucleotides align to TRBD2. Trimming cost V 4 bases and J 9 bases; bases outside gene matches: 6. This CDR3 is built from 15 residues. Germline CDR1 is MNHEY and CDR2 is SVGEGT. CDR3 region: CASSSGTSGFWELFF. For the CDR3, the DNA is TGTGCCAGCAGTTCCGGGACTAGCGGGTTCTGGGAGCTGTTTTTT.